In its sample, the clone carrying this T cell receptor (beta chain) was seen many times. This record belongs to a study of metastatic and nonmetastatic thyroid tumors. Study processing details: A classifier for distant metastasis in papillary thyroid cancer was constructed using CDR3 differences observed across clinicopathological groups. With MiXCR, TCRdb called clones anew from the PCR reads. The V and J calls, along with clone size, are taken from TCRdb and not from the paper's own processing. This sample has over 11,000 clones, with more than 20% found just once. Germline V gene data show CDR1 as DFQATT and CDR2 as SNEGSKA (reference sequence). Trimming left V 1 base short and J 6 bases short, with 15 bases between. The CDR3 totals 15 residues. Nobody among the patients had been given any treatment before thyroid surgery.

This TCR came from a female donor with papillary thyroid cancer or a benign thyroid nodule (not recorded which). Some clones in this sample may be carry-over from other donors' samples. Material: blood. The rearrangement joins TRBV20-1 to TRBJ2-2, with D hard to call. The DNA for the CDR3 is TGCAGTGCTAGAGCCCTAACGCAGCTCTCCGGGGAGCTGTTTTTT. It translates to CSARALTQLSGELFF.